This entry concerns a single T cell receptor beta chain. The clone's antigen remains unknown. No much larger clone is present one base from it, and per-base qualities are unavailable. The cohort was made up of 500 to 800 healthy bone marrow donors. All cohort members were sampled while nominally healthy, although unrecorded immune exposures were likely present. The donor tested CMV seronegative, placing the donor among the 350 or so seronegative members of the cohort. Each donor provided a peripheral blood sample, and peripheral blood mononuclear cells were used for TCR beta sequencing. The Qiagen DNeasy Blood Extraction Kit was used to extract genomic DNA from the blood cell samples. For CDR1 and CDR2, the germline V gene lists MRHNA and SNTAGT. Including the terminal cysteine and phenylalanine, the CDR3 comprises 16 residues. Left in the record is the CDR3 DNA by itself, 48 bases read in frame from the first base. V drops 0 bases and J drops 9 bases, leaving 18 bases in between.

The method behind the library was the immunoSEQ multiplex PCR assay. A mixture of 60 forward primers for TCR Vbeta segments and 13 reverse primers for TCR Jbeta segments was used in the multiplex PCR. The CDR3 region of rearranged TCR beta genes was amplified from genomic DNA by a multiplex PCR assay. The amplified TCR beta libraries were sequenced on the Illumina HiSeq System as 87-base-pair reads. As for the original processing: A later analysis tallied around 82 million unique TCR beta chains across the 666 repertoires, and about 12 million of those chains were shared by two or more donors. Raw reads were error-corrected and collapsed into unique sequences with a nearest-neighbor algorithm that merged closely related sequences to remove PCR and sequencing errors. V, D and J gene segments were assigned by aligning CDR3 sequences to IMGT reference sequences. For a sequence to be retained, a match of at least six nucleotides was required to both a V gene segment and a J gene segment. A rearrangement was called productive if the CDR3 had no stop codons and remained in frame with V and J, and every other rearrangement was called non-productive. CDR3 was defined by IMGT convention, running from the second conserved V-encoded cysteine to the conserved J-encoded phenylalanine. Sequences without an unambiguous match to a single V gene segment were excluded from the earlier analysis of approximately 560 of the donors. In an earlier analysis of several hundred of the donors, V segments were called functional above 56.7% productive rearrangements and were called segregating when the between-donor standard deviation exceeded 5%. A statistical classification framework was built to diagnose cytomegalovirus status from the catalog of TCR beta chain sequences. In a later analysis, TCR nucleotide sequences were compared against IMGT/GENE-DB human TR gene sequences so that V and J genes could be assigned. Using the TCRdist pipeline, a later analysis assigned CDR3 sequences along with most-parsimonious VDJ recombination scenarios. In a later analysis, every TCR beta chain was defined by the combination of its CDR3 amino acid sequence and its V-gene family, and reads without a unique V-gene family were dropped. As a way to deal with suspected cross-contamination and a sequencing artifact, a later analysis dropped 500 to 700 nucleotide sequences that were highly shared and had low generation probability. For each public chain, a later analysis derived a clonal expansion index from normalized ranks of inferred template counts within each repertoire. Generation probabilities in a later analysis came from a VDJ recombination model fitted to out-of-frame rearrangements, and those results were checked against IGoR. In a later analysis, hypergeometric tests were used to score TCR-TCR, TCR-HLA and TCR-CMV co-occurrence, with a repertoire-size bias correction applied to TCR pairs. In a later analysis, false discovery rates were estimated by permuting HLA or CMV assignments 20 times. In a later analysis, co-occurring TCRs were grouped using DBSCAN, with TCRdist sequence similarity added in when clustering inside HLA-allele-positive subsets. Repertoires with fewer than 30,000 or more than 120,000 public chains were left out of co-occurrence clustering, as were five repertoires with anomalous nucleotide sharing. TCRdb took over this immuneACCESS table, retaining in-frame rearrangements with V and J assigned. Such tables are incomplete; in checked studies, under half of the missing clones stem from an unresolved V gene, and the remainder is unexplained. The DNA was the basis for D and trimming; V, J and clone size are from that table. In all, the sample holds about 70,000 clones, and roughly two thirds of those were seen once. The ten largest clones capture about 3% of the sample.

This sample was included in a study of cytomegalovirus exposure and HLA in healthy donors (dated by TCRdb to 2016 to 2017). With respect to the entire study: An earlier analysis of fewer than 750 of the donors reported approximately 300 Gb of sequence data and 117 million unique TCR beta sequences obtained from around 170 million T cells. An early release covering more than 500 HLA-typed donors comprised approximately 300 gigabases of sequencing data and roughly 86 million unique TCR sequences. The genetic ancestry cluster associated with self-reported Caucasian donors included 81% of the roughly 380 genotyped donors. The study aimed to test whether signatures of past pathogen exposure could be identified by cataloging public T cell receptors. The study used immunosequencing to profile the T cell repertoires of hundreds of subjects and linked those repertoires to cytomegalovirus serostatus. A separate validation cohort of over 95 different subjects was used in addition to the roughly 670-subject first cohort. The study combined high-throughput TCR immunosequencing, statistical association of individual TCRs with disease status, and machine learning to predict cytomegalovirus infection status. To study patterns of TCR occurrence, a later analysis re-analyzed previously published TCR beta repertoires from around 670 donors and added high-resolution HLA genotyping. The later analysis used no new phenotypic data to find candidate immune exposures, relying instead on TCR beta sequences and their occurrence across donors. To decide whether each TCR beta V gene segment behaved as functional or pseudogenic, an earlier analysis of some 580 of the donors relied on high-throughput TCR beta sequencing. Alongside the repertoire data, information on donor age, sex, ethnicity and CMV serostatus was compiled. In a later genetic analysis, genome-wide SNP genotypes for about 55% of the 666 donors were used, and that subset was treated as a discovery cohort. Every repertoire in the discovery cohort had been generated on one and the same sequencing platform. Class I and class II HLA loci were covered by the typing at four-digit resolution. The number of typed donors differed by locus: about 620-640 for A, B, C, DRB1 and DQB1; 500 to 550 for DQA1; 606 for DPA1; and approximately 450 for DPB1. Roughly 5 DR-DQ haplotypes were handled as single units for association and clustering, since linkage in the cohort was strong. Across some 400 genotyped donors of the cohort, an average of 235,054 unique TCR beta nucleotide sequences per donor were sequenced, and roughly a sixth of those sequences were non-productive.

The study at large found these results: A further reported finding was that TCR beta sequences accurately predicted the HLA-A and HLA-B alleles for most subjects in the first cohort. Because counts were too low, around 18 rarely observed V segments, including chromosome 9 orphons, were left out of the earlier analysis of 587 of the donors. The authors suggested that the approach could potentially be generalized to other disease states and immunological phenotypes. When HLA alleles, especially DR and DQ, strongly co-occurred, TCR associations were difficult to assign to individual alleles. V-gene and J-gene trimming of TCR beta chains was associated with a missense DCLRE1C variant in a later genetic analysis, and the association was replicated in an independent cohort. Only TCR beta chains were sequenced in this cohort, and the absence of alpha or paired-chain data limited detectable features. A total of 150 or so TCR beta chains were listed by the study as associated with cytomegalovirus. A cluster of highly shared sequence variants was judged likely to be a technical artifact of the sequencing pipeline. A few of the identified cytomegalovirus-associated TCR beta chains were confirmed in vitro to be specific for cytomegalovirus antigens. According to a later genetic analysis, donors in an Asian-associated ancestry cluster had fewer N-insertions in productive TCRs than the approximately 650-donor mean. The classifier was reported to diagnose cytomegalovirus status with high specificity and sensitivity in both the original and validation cohorts. Because some donors lacked HLA typing at each locus, the association tests relied only on the typed subset. An earlier analysis of approximately 540 of the donors showed that most TCR beta V segments appeared in productive rearrangements either about 87% or about 30% of the time, which broadly matched IMGT annotations. Compared with equally common non-associated chains, HLA-associated TCR beta chains in a later analysis were more clonally expanded and had lower generation probabilities. Some IMGT-functional V segments, including TRBV6-2 and TRBV6-3, could not be told apart with the 87-base-pair reads, so those segments were excluded. For the cohort, immune exposure information was limited to CMV serostatus. A later analysis associated 15,000 to 20,000 TCR beta sequences with specific HLA alleles at a false discovery rate of 0.05. In a later analysis, TCR association rates were found to vary across HLA loci, with the most associated TCRs seen for DRB1 alleles and the fewest for HLA-C alleles. A later analysis found that most CMV-associated TCR beta chains appeared HLA-restricted, with HLA associations seemingly driven largely by CMV exposure. Several of the top co-occurrence clusters appeared to be linked to parvovirus B19, influenza, CMV and Epstein-Barr virus, according to a later analysis. While some public TCRs were present in many individuals, most TCR sequences turned up only very rarely across donors. Correlated functional status among segregating V segments might be attributable to linkage disequilibrium, but an unknown experimental factor could not be ruled out. The presence/absence analyses assumed that sequencing depth was roughly uniform across donors, and that assumption may not be true.

The receptor was derived from a man aged 25-45 years in good health and CMV-seronegative. Sequenced material: PBMCs. Recombination linked TRBV6-4 to TRBJ2-1, and TRBD1 may be the D gene, going by 6 matching bases. The sequenced DNA: TGTGCCAGCAGTGACTCGTCACGGTGGGGGCACGGTGAGCAGTTCTTC. Translated, this gives CASSDSSRWGHGEQFF.